These 16 T cell receptor beta chains share one sample of origin, sequenced in a study of OX40 agonist ivuxolimab in advanced cancers. TCRdb keeps only in-frame clones here, not all; method: immunoSEQ multiplex PCR. The profile shows just under 55,000 clones, over 70% of them singletons. The specimen was CD4+ or CD8+ T cells sorted from blood, collected in a trial of the OX40 agonist ivuxolimab. The receptor source for this set is an adult with an advanced solid tumor such as melanoma, head and neck, liver or kidney cancer.

This chain links TRBV21-1 with TRBJ2-1; TRBD1 is the table's D call, not checked against the DNA. TRBV21-1 is a recognized pseudogene. The CDR3 consists of 17 residues. The CDR3 DNA sequence: TGTGCCAGCAGCAAAGAGGGGCAACAAAGCTCCTACAATGAGCAGTTCTTC. This codes for CASSKEGQQSSYNEQFF.

The count of this clone is one. The V and J genes are TRBV10-1 and TRBJ2-7; weak D call: TRBD1 (5 bases). Trimming stripped 2 bases from V and 3 bases from J, with 11 bases between. CDR1 is WNHNN, CDR2 SYGVQD, per germline (reference sequence). This CDR3 comprises 14 residues. The CDR3 DNA follows: TGCGCCAGCAGTGAGGGCAGGGTCGGCTACGAGCAGTACTTC. It codes for CASSEGRVGYEQYF.

This chain links TRBV27 with TRBJ2-2; D not certain. Germline-derived CDR1 and CDR2 are MNHEY and SMNVEV (reference sequence). This CDR3 is 13 amino acids long. V lost 6 bases and J 5 bases, leaving 10 bases between the germline ends. CDR3 in amino acids: CASSLMGTGELFF. CDR3 in DNA: TGTGCCAGCAGCCTCATGGGGACCGGGGAGCTGTTTTTT.

The J gene is TRBJ2-5, the V gene TRBV5-5, with 7 nucleotides matching TRBD1. The V gene's germline CDR1 is SGHKS and CDR2 YYEKEE (reference sequence). There are 16 residues in the CDR3. The V segment lost 0 bases and the J segment 0 bases; nucleotides outside the gene matches: 5. The chain's CDR3 is CASSLAIQGYQETQYF. The CDR3 DNA follows: TGTGCCAGCAGCTTGGCGATACAGGGGTACCAAGAGACCCAGTACTTC.

This chain uses TRBV5-4 with TRBJ1-4; no reliable D call. Germline values: CDR1 SGHNT, CDR2 YYREEE (reference sequence). The CDR3 has 14 residues. Between the trimmed V and J ends, which lost 1 base and 6 bases, there was a span of 10 bases. In nucleotides, the CDR3 is TGTGCCAGCAGCTTGAGCGGGAGGGATGAAAAACTGTTTTTT. Its protein product is CASSLSGRDEKLFF.

J is TRBJ1-1 and V is TRBV6-5; a weak D match, TRBD1 (5 bases). Germline loops: CDR1 MNHEY, CDR2 SVGAGI. The CDR3 has 14 residues. V was pared by 3 bases and J by 10 bases, with 18 bases between. CDR3 loop: CASSYFSPAQGAFF. DNA for the CDR3: TGTGCCAGCAGTTATTTTAGCCCGGCTCAGGGAGCTTTCTTT.

The chain recombines TRBV7-2 with TRBJ2-3; D remains ambiguous. The CDR3 loop spans 14 amino acids. The germline CDR1 and CDR2 sequences are SGHTA and FQGNSA. Trimming shortened V by 1 base and J by 3 bases, and 8 bases separated the two germline ends. The CDR3 DNA is TGTGCCAGCAGCTTAGGCCAGAAAACAGATACGCAGTATTTT. Amino acid sequence: CASSLGQKTDTQYF.

The V gene is TRBV29-1, the J gene TRBJ2-1, with TRBD1 as a possible D gene (6 bases). The germline V gene has CDR1 SQVTM and CDR2 ANQGSEA. This CDR3 comprises 14 residues. The V gene lost 7 bases and the J gene lost 6 bases, with 19 bases spanning the gap. CDR3 bases: TGCAGCGCTTTACCCCAGACAGGCTTCAATGAGCAGTTCTTC. Translated: CSALPQTGFNEQFF.

The rearrangement links TRBV7-2 to TRBJ2-5, with D tentatively TRBD1 or TRBD2 (6 bases each). The CDR3 length is 14 residues. The V end lost 3 bases, the J end lost 4 bases, and 12 bases lay between the germline ends. Per germline, CDR1 SGHTA and CDR2 FQGNSA. CDR3 DNA: TGTGCCAGCAGCTTTAGGGGGGCTGGAGAGACCCAGTACTTC. It yields the protein CASSFRGAGETQYF.

The V gene is TRBV5-4, the J gene TRBJ2-3; TRBD2 matches 8 bases. In germline, CDR1 is SGHNT, CDR2 YYREEE (reference sequence). The V gene end was trimmed by 0 bases and the J gene end by 11 bases; junction bases not matched to a gene: 8. There are 14 residues in the CDR3. DNA for the CDR3: TGTGCCAGCAGCTTGGCCGGGGGGGCCGGGAAGCAGTATTTT. This translates into CASSLAGGAGKQYF. The entire variable domain, with the rest obtained from reference TRBV5-4 and TRBJ2-3, is as follows: ETGVTQSPTHLIKTRGQQVTLRCSSQSGHNTVSWYQQALGQGPQFIFQYYREEENGRGNFPPRFSGLQFPNYSSELNVNALELDDSALYLCASSLAGGAGKQYFGPGTRLTVL.

V gene TRBV9 combines with J gene TRBJ1-4; no definite D call. The length of the CDR3 is 17 residues. V shed 0 bases and J shed 4 bases, with 16 bases lying between them. Germline CDR1 is SGDLS and CDR2 is YYNGEE. CDR3 nucleotides: TGTGCCAGCAGCGTAGGGTCGGTCGGGGATATTAATGAAAAACTGTTTTTT. This encodes CASSVGSVGDINEKLFF.

The gene calls are TRBV6-4 and TRBJ2-5, with 7 bases matching TRBD1. V lost 5 bases, J lost 6 bases, and 6 bases stayed unmatched. The CDR3 totals 13 residues. In germline, CDR1 is MRHNA, CDR2 SNTAGT. DNA of the CDR3: TGTGCCAGCAGTCGCGACAGGGACCAGACCCAGTACTTC. Translated: CASSRDRDQTQYF.

This clone has just a few counts. The chain has TRBV5-1 and TRBJ1-3, with unresolved D. V was shortened by 4 bases and J by 0 bases, with 11 bases between the two germline ends. The CDR3 spans 15 residues. Germline V gene lookup returns CDR1 SGHRS and CDR2 YFSETQ. As DNA, the CDR3 is TGCGCCAGCAGCACAGACGGGCGCTCTGGAAACACCATATATTTT. Its translation is CASSTDGRSGNTIYF.

J is TRBJ2-7 and V is TRBV30, with TRBD2 identical over 9 bases. The CDR3 totals 15 residues. With 2 bases clipped from V and 5 bases from J, the junction kept 10 bases outside the gene matches. The germline CDR1 and CDR2 sequences are GTSNPN and SVGIG (reference sequence). CDR3 nucleotide sequence: TGTGCCTGGAGTCTCCCGGGACTAGCTTCCGACGAGCAGTACTTC. It translates to CAWSLPGLASDEQYF.

The CDR3 loop is CASSLDGQPSTDTQYF. CDR3 DNA: TGCGCCAGCAGCTTGGACGGCCAGCCTAGCACAGATACGCAGTATTTT. The chain combines TRBV5-1 with TRBJ2-3; D unresolved. Germline loops: CDR1 SGHRS, CDR2 YFSETQ. V was pared by 0 bases and J by 0 bases, with 11 bases between. CDR3 size: 16 residues.

This chain uses TRBV7-9 with TRBJ2-5, with D perhaps TRBD1 (5 bases). Germline V CDR1 and CDR2: SEHNR, FQNEAQ (reference sequence). Trimming removed 5 bases from V and 5 bases from J, with 12 bases in between. This CDR3 is 13 amino acids long. The CDR3 region is CASSEDSEETQYF. The CDR3 coding sequence is TGTGCCAGCAGCGAAGACAGCGAGGAGACCCAGTACTTC.